This T cell receptor beta chain came from a study of metastatic and nonmetastatic thyroid tumors. About the research overall: Across peripheral blood and tumor or nodule tissue samples taken from malignant and benign thyroid patients, the repertoires were compared with one another. General study points: A significant increase in TCR beta diversity was reportedly seen in malignant thyroid tumors relative to benign nodules, in blood and tumor.

Original analysis: Variation in CDR3 across clinicopathological groups served as the basis for constructing a distant-metastasis classifier in papillary thyroid cancer. Using MiXCR, TCRdb reanalyzed the PCR reads. The V and J calls come from TCRdb's annotation, not from the publication. The sample has tens of thousands of clones, roughly 17% seen once. This clone was seen ten or more times. Its antigen remains unidentified. No treatment had been given to any patient before thyroid surgery. The TCR sequence derives from a female donor with papillary thyroid cancer or a benign thyroid nodule (not recorded which). Some clones in this sample may be carry-over from other donors' samples. Sequenced sample: tumor tissue.

DNA of the CDR3: TGTGCCAGCAGTTTAACAGGGTTTTCCTATGGCTACACCTTC. It is translated as CASSLTGFSYGYTF. The J gene is TRBJ1-2, the V gene TRBV28; possibly TRBD1 for D (6 bases). The CDR3 has 14 amino acids. Trimming shortened V by 2 bases and J by 4 bases, and 11 bases separated the two germline ends. The V gene's germline CDR1 is MDHEN and CDR2 SYDVKM.